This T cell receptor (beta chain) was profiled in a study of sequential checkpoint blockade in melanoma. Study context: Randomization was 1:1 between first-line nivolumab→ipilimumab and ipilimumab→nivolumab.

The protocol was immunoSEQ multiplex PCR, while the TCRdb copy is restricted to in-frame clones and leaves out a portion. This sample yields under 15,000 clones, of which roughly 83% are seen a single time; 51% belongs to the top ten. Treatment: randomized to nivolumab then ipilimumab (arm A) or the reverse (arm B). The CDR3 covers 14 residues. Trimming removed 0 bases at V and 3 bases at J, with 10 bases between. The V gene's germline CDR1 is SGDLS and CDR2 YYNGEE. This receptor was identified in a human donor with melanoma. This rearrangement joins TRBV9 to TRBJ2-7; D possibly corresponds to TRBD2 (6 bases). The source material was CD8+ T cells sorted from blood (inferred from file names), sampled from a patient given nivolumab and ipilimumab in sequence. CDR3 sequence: CASSVGAGGYEQYF. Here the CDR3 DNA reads TGTGCCAGCAGCGTAGGAGCGGGTGGCTACGAGCAGTACTTC.